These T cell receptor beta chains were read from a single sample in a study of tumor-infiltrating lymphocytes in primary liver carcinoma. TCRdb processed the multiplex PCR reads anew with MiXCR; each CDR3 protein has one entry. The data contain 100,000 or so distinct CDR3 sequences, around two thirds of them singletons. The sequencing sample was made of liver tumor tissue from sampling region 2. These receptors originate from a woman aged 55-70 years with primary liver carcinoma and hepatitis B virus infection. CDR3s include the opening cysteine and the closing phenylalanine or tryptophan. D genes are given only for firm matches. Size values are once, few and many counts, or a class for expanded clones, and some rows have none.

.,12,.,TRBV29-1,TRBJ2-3,TGCAGCGCCGGGGGAGGCACAGATACGCACTATTTT,CSAGGGTDTHYF
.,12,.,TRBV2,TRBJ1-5,TGCCAGCAGTGCCGGGGGTTATCAGCCCAGCATTTT,CQQCRGLSAQHF
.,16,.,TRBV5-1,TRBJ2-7,TGCGCCAGCAGCTTGGAGGGTCAGGGCCCGCTCTACGAGCAGTACTTC,CASSLEGQGPLYEQYF
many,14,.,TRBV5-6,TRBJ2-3,TGTGCCAGCAGCTTTGATCGGAGCACAGATACGCAGTATTTT,CASSFDRSTDTQYF
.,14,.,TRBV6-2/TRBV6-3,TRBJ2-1,TGTGCCAGCACGACAAGAGGGACCTACAATGAGCAGTTCTTC,CASTTRGTYNEQFF
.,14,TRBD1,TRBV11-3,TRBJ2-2,TGTGCCAGCAGCTTAGTAGGGGGCACCGGGGAGATGGTTTTT,CASSLVGGTGEMVF
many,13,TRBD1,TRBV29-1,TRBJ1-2,TGCAGCGTTGCGACAGGGGGCTTGTATGGCTACACCTTC,CSVATGGLYGYTF
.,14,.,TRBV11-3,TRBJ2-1,TGTGCCAGCAGCTTCCCTCCCGTTAGCAATGAGCAGTTGTTC,CASSFPPVSNEQLF
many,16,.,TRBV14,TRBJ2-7,TGTGCCAGCAGCCTCACGACCGGGACAATTTCCTACGAGCAGTACTTC,CASSLTTGTISYEQYF
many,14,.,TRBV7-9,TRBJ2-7,TGTGCCAGCAGTCCCCGGGACAGCTACGGGGGCAAGTACTTC,CASSPRDSYGGKYF
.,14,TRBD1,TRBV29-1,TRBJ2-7,TGCAGCGTTAAAGGGACAGGTAGCTCCTGCGAGCAGTACTTC,CSVKGTGSSCEQYF